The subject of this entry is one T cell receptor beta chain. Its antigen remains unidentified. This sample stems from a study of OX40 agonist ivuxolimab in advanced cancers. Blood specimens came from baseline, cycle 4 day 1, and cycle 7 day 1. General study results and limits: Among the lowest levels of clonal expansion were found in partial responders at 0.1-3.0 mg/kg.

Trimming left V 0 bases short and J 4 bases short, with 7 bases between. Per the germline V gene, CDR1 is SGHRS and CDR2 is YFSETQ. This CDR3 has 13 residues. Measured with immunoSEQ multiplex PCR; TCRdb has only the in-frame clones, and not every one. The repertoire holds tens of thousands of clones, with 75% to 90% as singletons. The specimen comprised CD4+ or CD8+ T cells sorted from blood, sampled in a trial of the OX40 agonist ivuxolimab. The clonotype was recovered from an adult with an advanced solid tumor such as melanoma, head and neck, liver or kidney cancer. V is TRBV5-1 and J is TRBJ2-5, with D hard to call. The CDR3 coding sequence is TGCGCCAGCAGCTTGGCGGCCGGAGAGACCCAGTACTTC. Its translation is CASSLAAGETQYF.